Each of the 28 T cell receptor beta chains below was sequenced from the same sample in a study of shared T cell receptors in the human thymus. TCRdb's table, derived via immunoSEQ multiplex PCR, lists solely in-frame clones and lacks some. This sample yields roughly 660,000 clones, of which 85% to 90% are seen a single time; around 0.01% belongs to the top ten. These data were also reused for a study on human thymus T cells.

Input material: thymocytes. The receptors stem from a boy under two years old with a congenital heart defect.

Concerning this clone: Other DNA sequences of this sample code for an identical CDR3. The gene calls are TRBV5-6 and TRBJ2-5; D is possibly TRBD1 (5 bases). Germline loops: CDR1 SGHDT, CDR2 YYEEEE. This CDR3 has 13 amino acids. V was shortened by 0 bases and J by 7 bases, with 10 bases between the two germline ends. As DNA, the CDR3 is TGTGCCAGCAGCTTGGGGGGCGGTTCGACCCAGTACTTC. It translates to CASSLGGGSTQYF.

The chain joins TRBV11-2 to TRBJ1-1, with no clear D. Germline CDR1 reads SGHAT; CDR2 reads FQNNGV. The germline V and J ends were trimmed by 1 base and 10 bases, with 7 bases remaining between them. The CDR3 extends over 11 amino acids. The CDR3 sequence is CASSLVPRAFF. In nucleotides, the CDR3 is TGTGCCAGCAGCTTAGTCCCCCGAGCTTTCTTT.

The V and J genes are TRBV5-6 and TRBJ2-7, with 10 bases aligning to TRBD1. V trimming: 4 bases; J trimming: 2 bases; junction bases outside the gene matches: 6. The CDR3 is 15 residues long. CDR1 is SGHDT and CDR2 is YYEEEE in the germline V gene. CDR3 DNA sequence: TGTGCCAGCAGCCCATTCGGGACAGGGGCCTACGAGCAGTACTTC. Residues: CASSPFGTGAYEQYF. Full variable domain (rest looked up from reference TRBV5-6 and TRBJ2-7): DAGVTQSPTHLIKTRGQQVTLRCSPKSGHDTVSWYQQALGQGPQFIFQYYEEEERQRGNFPDRFSGHQFPNYSSELNVNALLLGDSALYLCASSPFGTGAYEQYFGPGTRLTVT.

The rearrangement joins TRBV28 to TRBJ2-7; D possibly corresponds to TRBD2 (5 bases). This CDR3 has 13 residues. In germline, CDR1 is MDHEN, CDR2 SYDVKM. Trimming stripped 7 bases from V and 2 bases from J, with 12 bases between. This chain's CDR3 is CASTGKDPYEQYF. The CDR3 DNA follows: TGTGCCAGCACGGGGAAGGACCCCTACGAGCAGTACTTC.

The chain uses TRBV21-1 and TRBJ1-5; the D call TRBD1 from the table was never checked on the DNA. TRBV21-1 is listed as a pseudogene. The CDR3 loop spans 21 amino acids. CDR3 sequence: CASSKGKASSRVGDSSQPQHF. The DNA of the CDR3 is TGTGCCAGCAGCAAAGGAAAGGCAAGCAGTAGGGTGGGGGACAGTAGTCAGCCCCAGCATTTT.

The J gene is TRBJ2-7, the V gene TRBV18; the D gene is possibly TRBD2 (6 bases). V lost 0 bases, J lost 7 bases, and 16 bases lay in between. CDR3 length: 15 amino acids. Germline assignment: CDR1 KGHSH and CDR2 LQKENI. CDR3 sequence (DNA): TGTGCCAGCTCACCACCTGCGGGACGAGGTGGAGAGCAGTACTTC. It is translated as CASSPPAGRGGEQYF. Together with reference TRBV18 and TRBJ2-7, the CDR3 gives the full variable domain: NAGVMQNPRHLVRRRGQEARLRCSPMKGHSHVYWYRQLPEEGLKFMVYLQKENIIDESGMPKERFSAEFPKEGPSILRIQQVVRGDSAAYFCASSPPAGRGGEQYFGPGTRLTVT.

The rearrangement joins TRBV11-2 to TRBJ1-1; D is unresolved. V was clipped by 1 base and J by 0 bases, with 12 bases between them. The germline gives CDR1 SGHAT, CDR2 FQNNGV. This CDR3 contains 16 residues. For the CDR3, the DNA is TGTGCCAGCAGCTTAGGTAGGGCGGGGTTGAACACTGAAGCTTTCTTT. Translating it yields CASSLGRAGLNTEAFF.

The chain employs TRBV19 and TRBJ2-7; D may be TRBD2 (6 bases). From germline, CDR1 is LNHDA and CDR2 SQIVND (reference sequence). The CDR3 consists of 15 residues. V lost 6 bases, J lost 0 bases, and 15 bases lay in between. The CDR3: CASSLRDFDSYEQYF. The CDR3 bases are TGTGCCAGTAGCCTTCGGGACTTCGACTCCTACGAGCAGTACTTC. Based on the CDR3 plus reference TRBV19 and TRBJ2-7, the full variable domain is DGGITQSPKYLFRKEGQNVTLSCEQNLNHDAMYWYRQDPGQGLRLIYYSQIVNDFQKGDIAEGYSVSREKKESFPLTVTSAQKNPTAFYLCASSLRDFDSYEQYFGPGTRLTVT.

The chain recombines TRBV5-1 with TRBJ1-1; D is perhaps TRBD1 (6 bases). CDR3 size: 18 residues. The germline V and J ends were trimmed by 4 bases and 0 bases, with 22 bases remaining between them. The germline CDR1 and CDR2 sequences are SGHRS and YFSETQ. CDR3 protein: CASSRGAAGQVLNTEAFF. DNA for the CDR3: TGCGCCAGCAGCCGGGGGGCGGCAGGCCAAGTTTTGAACACTGAAGCTTTCTTT.

The V gene is TRBV18, the J gene TRBJ2-3; 7 nucleotides line up with TRBD1. Trimming cost V 4 bases and J 3 bases; bases outside gene matches: 4. There are 14 residues in the CDR3. Germline values: CDR1 KGHSH, CDR2 LQKENI. CDR3 sequence (DNA): TGTGCCAGCTCACGACCGGGACAGACAGATACGCAGTATTTT. It codes for CASSRPGQTDTQYF.

This chain links TRBV4-2 with TRBJ2-1, with 8 bases lining up with TRBD2. The CDR3 runs 17 residues. Looked up from germline, CDR1 is LGHNA and CDR2 is YNFKEQ. V lost 3 bases to trimming and J lost 0 bases; unmatched junction nucleotides: 7. CDR3 sequence reads: CASSQLAGKSSYNEQFF. CDR3 DNA: TGTGCCAGCAGCCAGTTAGCGGGAAAAAGCTCCTACAATGAGCAGTTCTTC.

The count of this clone is one. V usage is TRBV5-1 and J usage is TRBJ2-2; no clear D. V was clipped by 3 bases and J by 4 bases, with 16 bases between them. CDR3 length: 16 amino acids. Germline CDR1 reads SGHRS; CDR2 reads YFSETQ. The CDR3 loop reads CASSYGVRLFTGELFF. DNA for the CDR3: TGCGCCAGCAGCTATGGTGTAAGACTCTTCACCGGGGAGCTGTTTTTT.

The rearrangement joins TRBV5-1 to TRBJ2-1, with a possible D match to TRBD2 (6 bases). Germline assignment: CDR1 SGHRS and CDR2 YFSETQ. Trimming left V 2 bases short and J 7 bases short, with 16 bases between. This CDR3 region has 15 residues. CDR3 nucleotide sequence: TGCGCCAGCAGCTTCAGAATCGGGAGCTCGAATGAGCAGTTCTTC. It encodes CASSFRIGSSNEQFF. The full variable domain, its missing parts supplied by reference TRBV5-1 and TRBJ2-1, is KAGVTQTPRYLIKTRGQQVTLSCSPISGHRSVSWYQQTPGQGLQFLFEYFSETQRNKGNFPGRFSGRQFSNSRSEMNVSTLELGDSALYLCASSFRIGSSNEQFFGPGTRLTVL.

The V gene is TRBV28, the J gene TRBJ2-5; 8 bases are a match to TRBD2. Unmatched junction bases numbered 11, after V lost 2 bases and J lost 3 bases. Germline lookup yields CDR1 MDHEN and CDR2 SYDVKM. The CDR3 sequence is 17 residues long. Here the CDR3 DNA reads TGTGCCAGCAGTTTACCCCCGGGGGGGAGTGGGGAAGAGACCCAGTACTTC. It encodes CASSLPPGGSGEETQYF. The variable domain in full, completed from reference TRBV28 and TRBJ2-5, reads DVKVTQSSRYLVKRTGEKVFLECVQDMDHENMFWYRQDPGLGLRLIYFSYDVKMKEKGDIPEGYSVSREKKERFSLILESASTNQTSMYLCASSLPPGGSGEETQYFGPGTRLLVL.

The chain uses TRBV14 and TRBJ2-7, with D possibly matching TRBD2 (5 bases). Trimming took off 0 bases at V and 1 base at J, with 13 bases between the two ends. In germline, CDR1 is SGHDN, CDR2 FVKESK. This CDR3 spans 16 amino acids. DNA for the CDR3: TGTGCCAGCAGCCAAGATCGTCTAGCAGAATCCTACGAGCAGTACTTC. Protein product: CASSQDRLAESYEQYF.

V gene TRBV5-6 combines with J gene TRBJ2-5; no clear D gene. V lost 4 bases and J lost 1, with 11 bases in between. There are 14 residues in the CDR3. Germline V gene data show CDR1 as SGHDT and CDR2 as YYEEEE. Here the CDR3 reads CASSLLGPQETQYF. CDR3 nucleotides: TGTGCCAGCAGCCTACTTGGGCCCCAAGAGACCCAGTACTTC.

The CDR3 spells CASSPPREGNTEAFF. In DNA form, the CDR3 reads TGTGCCAGCAGTCCACCGAGGGAGGGGAACACTGAAGCTTTCTTT. V and J are TRBV5-8 and TRBJ1-1; no reliable D call. The V gene's germline CDR1 is SGHTS and CDR2 YDEGEE. This CDR3 contains 15 residues. Trimming removed 5 bases at V and 1 base at J, with 15 bases between.

V and J are TRBV5-1 and TRBJ2-7; unclear D gene. The CDR3 contains 12 residues. Germline values: CDR1 SGHRS, CDR2 YFSETQ. V shed 2 bases and J shed 2 bases, with 5 bases lying between them. The CDR3 here is CASSFPTYEQYF. DNA of the CDR3: TGCGCCAGCAGCTTTCCTACCTACGAGCAGTACTTC.

This clone was seen a handful of times. The J gene is TRBJ1-2, the V gene TRBV4-1; TRBD1 might be the D (6 bases). V was clipped by 4 bases and J by 0 bases, with 9 bases between them. This CDR3 is built from 14 residues. CDR1 is MGHRA and CDR2 is YSYEKL in the germline V gene. CDR3 nucleotide sequence: TGCGCCAGCAGCCCCCGGACAGCTAACTATGGCTACACCTTC. Translation: CASSPRTANYGYTF.

This chain uses TRBV25-1 with TRBJ2-3, with D perhaps matching TRBD2 (5 bases). CDR1 is MGHDK and CDR2 is SYGVNS in the germline V gene. CDR3 length equals 16 residues. Deletions cut 6 bases from V and 0 bases from J, with 16 bases between. The CDR3 DNA is TGTGCCAGCAGGCCCCGGAGGCAGATTAGCACAGATACGCAGTATTTT. Translating gives CASRPRRQISTDTQYF.

The rearrangement joins TRBV4-2 to TRBJ2-7, with TRBD2 matching over 12 bases. V dropped 1 base and J dropped 4; count of bases not matched to a gene: 5. CDR3 length: 16 amino acids. Germline values: CDR1 LGHNA, CDR2 YNFKEQ. For the CDR3, the DNA is TGTGCCAGCAGCCAAGGCCCTAGCGGGAGGGGGTACGAGCAGTACTTC. This translates into CASSQGPSGRGYEQYF.

V usage is TRBV4-3 and J usage is TRBJ2-3; 12 bases fit TRBD1. CDR1 and CDR2 from the germline V gene are LGHNA and YSLEER. V trimming: 4 bases; J trimming: 5 bases; junction bases outside the gene matches: 7. The CDR3 is 16 residues long. CDR3 in amino acids: CASSLGQGAYGDTQYF. CDR3 DNA sequence: TGCGCCAGCAGCCTGGGACAGGGGGCTTATGGAGATACGCAGTATTTT.

V is TRBV7-8 and J is TRBJ1-1; 8 nucleotides match TRBD1. CDR1 is SGHVS, CDR2 FQNEAQ, per germline. Germline trimming cut 1 base from V and 6 bases from J; bases unmatched to any gene: 7. The CDR3 length is 15 residues. CDR3 residues: CASSLGNYRGAEAFF. The CDR3 coding sequence is TGTGCCAGCAGCTTAGGGAATTACAGGGGGGCTGAAGCTTTCTTT.

J is TRBJ2-7 and V is TRBV5-1, with 11 bases fitting TRBD2. Per germline, CDR1 SGHRS and CDR2 YFSETQ. V lost 0 bases, J lost 0 bases, and 8 bases stayed unmatched. The CDR3 spans 18 residues. CDR3 in amino acids: CASSLGLAGPLSSYEQYF. The CDR3, as DNA: TGCGCCAGCAGCTTGGGACTAGCGGGGCCGCTGAGCTCCTACGAGCAGTACTTC.

The CDR3 DNA reads TGTGCCAGCAGTTTGGCAGGGTCCCAAGAGACCCAGTACTTC. Translation gives CASSLAGSQETQYF. This chain uses TRBV27 with TRBJ2-5; D perhaps matches TRBD1 (5 bases). Trimming took off 3 bases at V and 1 base at J, with 9 bases between the two ends. The CDR3 covers 14 residues. CDR1 and CDR2 (germline): MNHEY, SMNVEV (reference sequence).

This chain joins TRBV6-5 and TRBJ2-2; TRBD1 agrees at 9 bases. With 6 bases clipped from V and 6 bases from J, the junction kept 8 bases outside the gene matches. CDR1 is MNHEY and CDR2 is SVGAGI in the germline V gene. This CDR3 has 15 amino acids. In DNA form, the CDR3 reads TGTGCCAGCAGCCCGGGACAGGGTATCGCCGGGGAGCTGTTTTTT. It yields the protein CASSPGQGIAGELFF.

The chain is built from TRBV7-2 and TRBJ2-7, with no clear D. The V end lost 3 bases, the J end lost 8 bases, and 17 bases lay between the germline ends. Per germline, CDR1 SGHTA and CDR2 FQGNSA. CDR3 length: 14 residues. DNA for the CDR3: TGTGCCAGCAGCTTGGCTTTTTGTGCGGTGAAGCAGTACTTC. As protein: CASSLAFCAVKQYF.

In this sample, this clone turned up once. This rearrangement joins TRBV4-2 to TRBJ2-5; D ambiguous. Trimming stripped 2 bases from V and 4 bases from J, with 20 bases between. The germline V gene has CDR1 LGHNA and CDR2 YNFKEQ. This CDR3 has 17 residues. In DNA, the CDR3 is TGTGCCAGCAGCCAATTCCCACCGGGTAGTACGACAGAGACCCAGTACTTC. Translation gives CASSQFPPGSTTETQYF.